One and the same sample provided the 2 T cell receptor beta chains below, sequenced in a study of CD8+ T cells in alopecia areata. Reverse transcription of extracted RNA yielded cDNA, which provided the sequencing template. TCRdb's table, derived via immunoSEQ multiplex PCR, lists solely in-frame clones and lacks some. The sample lists approximately 150,000 clones, about 85% occurring once. Described treatment: oral pan-JAK inhibitor, 5-10 mg twice daily. The starting material was CD8+ T cells sorted from blood, obtained at week 4, from a patient treated with tofacitinib. These receptors all stem from a human donor with alopecia areata.

V gene TRBV27 combines with J gene TRBJ2-7; D gene uncertain. Germline V CDR1 and CDR2: MNHEY, SMNVEV (reference sequence). With 3 bases removed from V and 4 bases from J, the gap between germline ends came to 7 bases. This CDR3 is 12 amino acids long. CDR3 nucleotide sequence: TGTGCCAGCAGTTTCGGCGGATACGAGCAGTACTTC. Protein product: CASSFGGYEQYF.

This clone turned up a few times. The chain employs TRBV5-4 and TRBJ2-3, with D possibly being TRBD1 or TRBD2 (5 bases each). The germline CDR1 and CDR2 sequences are SGHNT and YYREEE (reference sequence). V lost 6 bases, J lost 2 bases, and 13 bases lay in between. The CDR3 is 14 amino acids. In DNA form, the CDR3 reads TGTGCCAGCACCCAGGGCGGGTACACAGATACGCAGTATTTT. Translating it yields CASTQGGYTDTQYF.